These 6 T cell receptor beta chains were all obtained from the same sample, sequenced in a study of blood T cells in healthy people across ages. For the second PCR, which ran for about 6 to 11 cycles, a sample-barcoded 5' primer and a J-beta primer mix were used. One entry per CDR3 protein results from TCRdb running MiXCR on the 5' RACE reads. The sample carries some 560,000 distinct CDR3 sequences, roughly a quarter recorded once. The same data also went into a second study, on T cells of mothers and their children.

The specimen sequenced was blood. Receptors originate from a boy between 2 and 10 years old in good health.

This clonotype was seen a few times. J is TRBJ2-5 and V is TRBV20-1; 9 bases align to TRBD2. The J call may be mistaken, given a closer DNA end match to TRBJ2-1. This CDR3 is built from 13 residues. Germline CDR1 and CDR2: DFQATT and SNEGSKA (reference sequence). The CDR3 bases are TGCAGTGCGGCGGGGGGGCCCTACAATGAGCAGTTCTTC. Its translation is CSAAGGPYNEQFF.

This clonotype was observed a few times. The chain links TRBV29-1 to TRBJ1-2, with TRBD1 identical over 8 bases. Germline-derived CDR1 and CDR2 are SQVTM and ANQGSEA. Trimming removed 5 bases from V and 8 bases from J; junction bases left unmatched: 7. The CDR3 is made up of 12 amino acids. The CDR3 DNA reads as TGCAGCGTTCCGACAGGGGTACACGGCTACACCTTC. It encodes CSVPTGVHGYTF.

This chain joins TRBV13 and TRBJ2-5; TRBD1 agrees at 8 bases. TRBJ2-7 explains the end of the DNA better; the J call may be wrong. The CDR3 covers 17 residues. Germline CDR1 PRHDT, CDR2 FYEKMQ (reference sequence). The CDR3 DNA sequence: TGTGCCAGCAGCTCAGCTTTCGGACAGGGAGGTCCCTACGAGCAGTACTTC. This codes for CASSSAFGQGGPYEQYF.

Of note for this clonotype: The CDR3 does not end in the conserved phenylalanine or tryptophan, so this is likely a read error. This chain joins TRBV18 and TRBJ2-7, with D unclear. This CDR3 region has 13 residues. The V gene lost 0 bases and the J gene lost 3 bases, with 6 bases spanning the gap. CDR1 is KGHSH, CDR2 LQKENI, per germline. CDR3 residues: CASSPPGVYEQYS. CDR3 nucleotides: TGTGCCAGCTCACCACCTGGGGTCTACGAGCAGTACTCC.

This sequence joins TRBV6-1 and TRBJ2-1; TRBD1 matches 10 bases. The CDR3 runs 16 residues. Germline values: CDR1 MNHNS, CDR2 SASEGT. V was clipped by 0 bases and J by 4 bases; unmatched bases: 3. CDR3 in DNA: TGTGCCAGCAGTGAAGCCAGGGACAGGGGATACAATGAGCAGTTCTTC. Protein product: CASSEARDRGYNEQFF.

This clonotype was seen just once. The rearrangement links TRBV5-6 to TRBJ1-6; possibly TRBD1 for D (5 bases). The CDR3 spans 14 residues. The ends were cut back, 1 base at V and 8 bases at J, with 10 bases in the middle. Germline lookup yields CDR1 SGHDT and CDR2 YYEEEE. CDR3 region: CASSLFQTDSPLHF. The CDR3 coding sequence is TGTGCCAGCAGCTTGTTCCAGACAGATTCACCCCTCCACTTT.